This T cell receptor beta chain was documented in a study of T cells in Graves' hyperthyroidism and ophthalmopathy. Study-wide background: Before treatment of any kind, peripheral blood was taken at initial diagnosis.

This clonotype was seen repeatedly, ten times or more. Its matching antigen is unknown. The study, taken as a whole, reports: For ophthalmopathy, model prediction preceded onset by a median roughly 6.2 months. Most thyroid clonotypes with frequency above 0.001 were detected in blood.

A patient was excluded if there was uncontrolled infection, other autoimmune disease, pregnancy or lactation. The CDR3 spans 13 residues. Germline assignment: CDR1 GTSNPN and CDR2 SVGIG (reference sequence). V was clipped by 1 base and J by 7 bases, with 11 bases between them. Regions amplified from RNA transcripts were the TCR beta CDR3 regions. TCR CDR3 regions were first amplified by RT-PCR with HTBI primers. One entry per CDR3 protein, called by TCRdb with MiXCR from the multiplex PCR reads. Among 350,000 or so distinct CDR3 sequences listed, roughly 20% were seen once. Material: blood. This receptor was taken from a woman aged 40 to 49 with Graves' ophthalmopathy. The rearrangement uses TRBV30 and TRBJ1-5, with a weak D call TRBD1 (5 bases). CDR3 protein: CAWSGQPAQPQHF. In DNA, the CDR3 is TGTGCCTGGAGTGGACAGCCGGCGCAGCCCCAGCATTTT.